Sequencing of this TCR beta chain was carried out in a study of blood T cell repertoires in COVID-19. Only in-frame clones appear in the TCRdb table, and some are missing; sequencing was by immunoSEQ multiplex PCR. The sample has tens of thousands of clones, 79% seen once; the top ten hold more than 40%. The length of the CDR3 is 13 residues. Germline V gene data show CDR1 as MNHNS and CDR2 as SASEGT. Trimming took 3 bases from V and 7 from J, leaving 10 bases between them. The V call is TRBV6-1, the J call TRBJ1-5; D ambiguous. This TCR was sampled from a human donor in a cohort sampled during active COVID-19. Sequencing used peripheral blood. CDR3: CASSDRVRQPQHF. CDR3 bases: TGTGCCAGCAGTGACCGGGTTCGCCAGCCCCAGCATTTT.